The 20 T cell receptor beta chains given below trace back to one sample, sequenced in a study of blood T cell repertoires in COVID-19. TCRdb's table, derived via immunoSEQ multiplex PCR, lists solely in-frame clones and lacks some. The sample has about 93,000 clones; around 90% are singletons. Specimen: peripheral blood. The receptors shown here come from a human donor with active COVID-19. The donor label of this sample is uncertain.

This chain connects TRBV7-8 to TRBJ1-5, with D possibly matching TRBD1 (5 bases). In germline, CDR1 is SGHVS, CDR2 FQNEAQ. The CDR3 totals 15 residues. Between the trimmed V and J ends, which lost 6 bases and 5 bases, there was a span of 17 bases. CDR3 loop: CASSQRGDFYQPQHF. The CDR3 bases are TGTGCCAGCAGTCAGCGAGGGGACTTCTATCAGCCCCAGCATTTT.

The chain is built from TRBV6-2 or TRBV6-3 and TRBJ2-6, with TRBD1 as a possible D gene (5 bases). The length of the CDR3 is 16 residues. V gave up 5 bases and J gave up 1 base, with 12 bases separating them. CDR1 MNHEY and CDR2 SVGEGT come from the germline V gene. CDR3 in amino acids: CASSKPTVSGANVLTF. The CDR3 nucleotides read TGTGCCAGCAGTAAACCGACAGTTTCTGGGGCCAACGTCCTGACTTTC.

The chain combines TRBV27 with TRBJ1-4, with unresolved D. CDR3 size: 14 residues. CDR1 is MNHEY, CDR2 SMNVEV, per germline (reference sequence). The V and J ends lost 3 bases and 8 bases respectively, with 13 bases between them. CDR3 region: CASSFLGVGEKLFF. As DNA, the CDR3 is TGTGCCAGCAGTTTCTTGGGAGTTGGGGAAAAACTGTTTTTT. The full variable domain, rest sourced from reference TRBV27 and TRBJ1-4, is EAQVTQNPRYLITVTGKKLTVTCSQNMNHEYMSWYRQDPGLGLRQIYYSMNVEVTDKGDVPEGYKVSRKEKRNFPLILESPSPNQTSLYFCASSFLGVGEKLFFGSGTQLSVL.

The chain links TRBV4-2 to TRBJ2-1; the match to TRBD2 covers 8 bases. The CDR3 consists of 17 residues. Per the germline V gene, CDR1 is LGHNA and CDR2 is YNFKEQ. After removal of 1 base from V and 3 bases from J, the junction contained 8 bases not matched to a gene. The CDR3: CASSQAVGRGGYNEQFF. The CDR3 DNA reads as TGTGCCAGCAGCCAAGCTGTTGGACGGGGGGGCTACAATGAGCAGTTCTTC.

The J gene is TRBJ1-2, the V gene TRBV7-9, with D perhaps TRBD1 (6 bases). Deletions cut 5 bases from V and 0 bases from J, with 22 bases between. This CDR3 spans 18 amino acids. Germline V CDR1 and CDR2: SEHNR, FQNEAQ (reference sequence). For the CDR3, the DNA is TGTGCCAGCAGCACCCCCCGGACAGCCGAACCCCCTAACTATGGCTACACCTTC. Protein: CASSTPRTAEPPNYGYTF.

This chain joins TRBV19 and TRBJ1-5; D not certain. V was trimmed by 1 base and J by 4 bases, leaving 11 bases between them. This CDR3 is built from 15 residues. Germline V lookup: CDR1 LNHDA, CDR2 SQIVND (reference sequence). CDR3 DNA: TGTGCCAGTAGTATAGGAAGAGGGTATAATCAGCCCCAGCATTTT. Encoded protein: CASSIGRGYNQPQHF. Looking up the rest from reference TRBV19 and TRBJ1-5 gives the full variable domain: DGGITQSPKYLFRKEGQNVTLSCEQNLNHDAMYWYRQDPGQGLRLIYYSQIVNDFQKGDIAEGYSVSREKKESFPLTVTSAQKNPTAFYLCASSIGRGYNQPQHFGDGTRLSIL.

The chain couples TRBV4-3 to TRBJ1-5; a possible D gene is TRBD1 (5 bases). Looked up from germline, CDR1 is LGHNA and CDR2 is YSLEER. V was shortened by 0 bases and J by 5 bases, with 14 bases between the two germline ends. The CDR3 is made up of 16 amino acids. The CDR3 protein is CASSQDPPGNYQPQHF. DNA for the CDR3: TGCGCCAGCAGCCAAGATCCGCCAGGGAACTATCAGCCCCAGCATTTT.

The chain combines TRBV4-1 with TRBJ2-7; the match to TRBD1 covers 8 bases. J lost 3 bases, V lost 0 bases, and 7 bases had no gene match. CDR3 length equals 16 residues. The germline CDR1 and CDR2 sequences are MGHRA and YSYEKL. DNA for the CDR3: TGCGCCAGCAGCCAAGATTCCGGGACAGGACTCTACGAGCAGTACTTC. This codes for CASSQDSGTGLYEQYF.

This sequence joins TRBV5-5 and TRBJ2-3; D is possibly TRBD2 (8 bases). Germline V gene sequence: CDR1 SGHKS, CDR2 YYEKEE (reference sequence). There are 17 residues in the CDR3. V dropped 9 bases and J dropped 3 bases, with 26 bases sitting between them. The CDR3 reads CATSGTRGRGITDTQYF. The CDR3 bases are TGTGCCACCTCCGGGACTAGGGGGCGCGGGATAACAGATACGCAGTATTTT.

In its sample, this clone was seen once. V and J are TRBV6-2 or TRBV6-3 and TRBJ2-3, with no clear D. CDR3 length: 11 amino acids. Looked up from germline, CDR1 is MNHEY and CDR2 is SVGEGT. The V end was cut by 5 bases, the J end by 5 bases, with 5 bases between. CDR3 residues: CASSAGDTQYF. DNA for the CDR3: TGTGCCAGCAGTGCAGGAGATACGCAGTATTTT.

The V call is TRBV28, the J call TRBJ2-5, with TRBD1 as a possible D gene (5 bases). With 6 bases removed from V and 0 bases from J, the gap between germline ends came to 14 bases. The germline V gene encodes CDR1 MDHEN and CDR2 SYDVKM. This CDR3 is 15 amino acids long. CDR3 region: CASSRWTRNQETQYF. The CDR3 DNA sequence: TGTGCCAGCAGCCGATGGACACGGAACCAAGAGACCCAGTACTTC.

The rearrangement uses TRBV20-1 and TRBJ1-1, with D maybe TRBD1 (5 bases). This CDR3 is 13 amino acids long. Trimming left V 3 bases short and J 6 bases short, with 14 bases between. Germline V gene data show CDR1 as DFQATT and CDR2 as SNEGSKA (reference sequence). The chain's CDR3 is CSASVPDSAEAFF. For the CDR3, the DNA is TGCAGTGCTAGTGTCCCCGACAGCGCTGAAGCTTTCTTT.

The chain couples TRBV10-3 to TRBJ1-1, with a possible D match to TRBD1 (5 bases). V was shortened by 2 bases and J by 3 bases, with 7 bases between the two germline ends. The CDR3 contains 13 residues. The germline gives CDR1 ENHRY, CDR2 SYGVKD. The CDR3 sequence: CAISEIGDTEAFF. The CDR3, as DNA: TGTGCCATCAGTGAGATAGGGGACACTGAAGCTTTCTTT.

The rearrangement links TRBV6-6 to TRBJ2-7, with 12 bases lining up with TRBD2. The CDR3 length is 17 residues. V dropped 6 bases and J dropped 4; count of bases not matched to a gene: 13. Germline values: CDR1 MNHNY, CDR2 SVGAGI (reference sequence). CDR3: CASSRLAGDPRNYEQYF. The CDR3 DNA reads as TGTGCCAGCAGCCGACTAGCGGGGGACCCAAGGAATTACGAGCAGTACTTC.

The chain joins TRBV4-1 to TRBJ1-1; D might be TRBD1 (5 bases). This CDR3 spans 18 amino acids. The germline CDR1 and CDR2 sequences are MGHRA and YSYEKL. V was trimmed by 4 bases and J by 0 bases, leaving 21 bases between them. For the CDR3, the DNA is TGCGCCAGCAGCCCAGGAGGGCAGGGTTACTCCATGAACACTGAAGCTTTCTTT. It encodes CASSPGGQGYSMNTEAFF.

The chain employs TRBV13 and TRBJ1-6; weak D call: TRBD1 (5 bases). This CDR3 contains 16 residues. Germline assignment: CDR1 PRHDT and CDR2 FYEKMQ (reference sequence). V was cut by 2 bases and J by 6 bases, with 14 bases left in between. The CDR3: CASSLHRQKFNSPLHF. The CDR3 DNA is TGTGCCAGCAGCTTACATCGACAGAAATTTAATTCACCCCTCCACTTT.

This clone was recorded once. The gene calls are TRBV6-2 or TRBV6-3 and TRBJ2-7; tentatively, D is TRBD1 (6 bases). Germline-derived CDR1 and CDR2 are MNHEY and SVGEGT. V was shortened by 5 bases and J by 0 bases, with 11 bases between the two germline ends. This CDR3 region has 14 residues. The chain's CDR3 is CASSRARGSYEQYF. CDR3 sequence (DNA): TGTGCCAGCAGTAGAGCCAGGGGCTCCTACGAGCAGTACTTC.

This clone was picked up one time. The CDR3 reads CASSYDGVGQPQHF. For the CDR3, the DNA is TGTGCCAGCAGTTACGACGGGGTGGGTCAGCCCCAGCATTTT. V and J are TRBV6-6 and TRBJ1-5; D is unclear. This CDR3 has 14 residues. Germline lookup yields CDR1 MNHNY and CDR2 SVGAGI (reference sequence). Trimming pared 2 bases from V and 6 bases from J, leaving 11 bases between.

This chain connects TRBV28 to TRBJ1-5, with 8 bases aligning to TRBD1. CDR3 length equals 17 residues. Germline loops: CDR1 MDHEN, CDR2 SYDVKM. V was clipped by 2 bases and J by 6 bases; unmatched bases: 12. CDR3 sequence (DNA): TGTGCCAGCAGTTTAACCCCACGGACAGGGTGGCCTCAGCCCCAGCATTTT. Encoded protein: CASSLTPRTGWPQPQHF.

The count of this clone is one. V usage is TRBV10-3 and J usage is TRBJ2-1, with D uncertain. Germline values: CDR1 ENHRY, CDR2 SYGVKD. Trimming left V 6 bases short and J 4 bases short, with 10 bases between. The CDR3 sequence is 13 residues long. As DNA, the CDR3 is TGTGCCATCAGAAGTCCAGAATACAATGAGCAGTTCTTC. As protein: CAIRSPEYNEQFF.